This T cell receptor (beta chain) was recorded in a study of T cells in Graves' hyperthyroidism and ophthalmopathy. Study results and limitations: Model output signaled ophthalmopathy a median roughly 6.1 months ahead of onset.

This clonotype appeared many times. Its antigen is as yet unknown. The CDR3 regions of TCR beta were amplified from RNA transcripts. First-round RT-PCR of the TCR CDR3 relied on the HTBI primer set. Each CDR3 protein gets one entry after TCRdb re-called the multiplex PCR reads with MiXCR. Altogether roughly 300,000 distinct CDR3 sequences are present, approximately 18% being singletons, with the ten largest covering approximately 49%. In germline, CDR1 is SNHLY, CDR2 FYNNEI. There are 14 residues in the CDR3. Between the trimmed V and J ends, which lost 2 bases and 8 bases, there was a span of 15 bases. Patients aged 18 to 65 had newly diagnosed hyperthyroidism of under 2 months' duration. Each diagnosis drew on symptoms, thyroxine, TRAb, thyroid ultrasound and orbital computed tomography findings.

The origin of this receptor is a woman between 45 and 65 years old with Graves' hyperthyroidism. The material sequenced was blood. The chain carries TRBV2 and TRBJ1-2, with D possibly TRBD1 on 6 matching bases. DNA for the CDR3: TGTGCCAGCAGTGAACGGGGGGCGCGGGAAGGCTACACCTTC. Its translation is CASSERGAREGYTF.